Each of the 27 T cell receptor beta chains below was sequenced from the same sample in a study of Graves' ophthalmopathy and Graves' hyperthyroidism. CDR3 regions of TCR beta were amplified from RNA transcripts. HTBI primers were used in a first-round RT-PCR, which preceded a second-round multiplex PCR. TCRdb reprocessed the multiplex PCR reads with MiXCR, giving one entry per CDR3 protein. The sample holds a few hundred thousand distinct CDR3 sequences; about a sixth are singletons and the top ten take over 9%. Sequenced: peripheral blood. The origin of the receptors is an adult man with Graves' ophthalmopathy.

This clonotype showed up many times. V usage is TRBV7-8 and J usage is TRBJ1-1, with D hard to call. CDR3 size: 16 residues. Germline assignment: CDR1 SGHVS and CDR2 FQNEAQ. V lost 0 bases and J 1 base, leaving 12 bases between the germline ends. As DNA, the CDR3 is TGTGCCAGCAGCTTAGCGAGGGCACGGAGGAACACTGAAGCTTTCTTT. Translated: CASSLARARRNTEAFF.

This clonotype has a count of ten or more. J is TRBJ1-2 and V is TRBV30; 7 bases map to TRBD1. The CDR3 length is 14 residues. Germline V gene lookup returns CDR1 GTSNPN and CDR2 SVGIG (reference sequence). J gave up 4 bases and V 3 bases, and 8 bases lay outside the gene matches. Written as DNA, the CDR3 is TGTGCCTGGAGCAGGGACAGCCGGGCCTATGGCTACACCTTC. Amino acids: CAWSRDSRAYGYTF.

This clonotype was recorded a few times. The chain couples TRBV28 to TRBJ1-1; D not certain. CDR3 size: 13 residues. The V gene's germline CDR1 is MDHEN and CDR2 SYDVKM. Trimming shortened V by 6 bases and J by 0 bases, and 8 bases separated the two germline ends. The CDR3 region is CASRTAMNTEAFF. CDR3 in DNA: TGTGCCAGCAGGACTGCCATGAACACTGAAGCTTTCTTT.

The chain is built from TRBV6-1 and TRBJ1-1, with D perhaps TRBD1 (6 bases). The germline V and J ends were trimmed by 6 bases and 0 bases, with 11 bases remaining between them. Germline V gene sequence: CDR1 MNHNS, CDR2 SASEGT. This CDR3 region has 14 residues. The DNA of the CDR3 is TGTGCCAGCAGAAAGGGGGGATTGAACACTGAAGCTTTCTTT. Protein: CASRKGGLNTEAFF.

The rearrangement uses TRBV6-5 and TRBJ2-7; D possibly uses TRBD1 or TRBD2 (5 bases each). This CDR3 has 12 residues. The V and J ends lost 3 bases and 6 bases respectively, with 9 bases between them. Germline values: CDR1 MNHEY, CDR2 SVGAGI. The CDR3 DNA follows: TGTGCCAGCAGTTATGGGACCTCCGAGCAGTACTTC. Protein product: CASSYGTSEQYF.

This clonotype was detected ten times or more. J is TRBJ1-5 and V is TRBV6-5; 9 bases agree with TRBD1. Germline V CDR1 and CDR2: MNHEY, SVGAGI. J gave up 1 base and V 8 bases, and 6 bases lay outside the gene matches. There are 15 residues in the CDR3. The CDR3 DNA reads as TGTGCCAGCCACGGGACAGGGCAGAGCAATCAGCCCCAGCATTTT. Translation gives CASHGTGQSNQPQHF.

This clonotype has ten or more counts. The chain couples TRBV20-1 to TRBJ2-7, with no clear D. V lost 3 bases and J 1 base, leaving 10 bases between the germline ends. The germline V gene has CDR1 DFQATT and CDR2 SNEGSKA (reference sequence). The CDR3 sequence is 13 residues long. CDR3 nucleotide sequence: TGCAGTGCTAGTTCCCTGGGATCCTACGAGCAGTACTTC. Translated, it gives CSASSLGSYEQYF.

The sample holds many counts of this clonotype. The genes are TRBV12-3 or TRBV12-4 and TRBJ1-1, with TRBD1 matching 11 bases. This CDR3 has 15 residues. J lost 4 bases, V lost 6 bases, and 7 bases had no gene match. The CDR3 sequence is CASRDRGRPGTEAFF. The CDR3 DNA reads as TGTGCCAGCAGGGACAGGGGGCGCCCGGGCACTGAAGCTTTCTTT.

The CDR3 nucleotides are TGTGCCGCCCGTGGGAACACCGGGGAGCTGTTTTTT. Translating it yields CAARGNTGELFF. V is TRBV6-1 and J is TRBJ2-2; D unclear. V was pared by 11 bases and J by 1 base, with 8 bases between. CDR3 length: 12 amino acids. Looked up from germline, CDR1 is MNHNS and CDR2 is SASEGT.

The chain has TRBV6-4 and TRBJ2-4; D gene ambiguous. CDR3 length: 13 amino acids. The V end was cut by 6 bases, the J end by 0 bases, with 6 bases between. Germline CDR1 reads MRHNA; CDR2 reads SNTAGT. The CDR3 region has the DNA TGTGCCAGCAGAAACTTAGCCAAAAACATTCAGTACTTC. Protein: CASRNLAKNIQYF.

This clonotype was counted at least ten times. The V and J genes are TRBV28 and TRBJ2-7; possibly TRBD1 for D (5 bases). Germline lookup yields CDR1 MDHEN and CDR2 SYDVKM. The CDR3 totals 14 residues. The germline V and J ends were trimmed by 6 bases and 3 bases, with 15 bases remaining between them. The DNA of the CDR3 is TGTGCCAGCAGCACCTACGGACACTTCTACGAGCAGTACTTC. It codes for CASSTYGHFYEQYF.

This clonotype showed up many times. The chain links TRBV4-2 to TRBJ1-2; perhaps TRBD1 as D (5 bases). V shed 1 base and J shed 4 bases, with 16 bases lying between them. Germline V gives CDR1 LGHNA, CDR2 YNFKEQ. The CDR3 extends over 16 amino acids. The CDR3 protein is CASSQVAEGSRYGYTF. The CDR3 bases are TGTGCCAGCAGCCAAGTGGCTGAGGGGAGTCGCTATGGCTACACCTTC.

This clonotype appeared many times. The chain joins TRBV5-1 to TRBJ2-4, with D hard to call. With 2 bases removed from V and 8 bases from J, the gap between germline ends came to 20 bases. Germline V gene data show CDR1 as SGHRS and CDR2 as YFSETQ. The CDR3 totals 16 residues. CDR3 amino acids: CASSFGQDPRIDIQYF. DNA of the CDR3: TGCGCCAGCAGCTTTGGCCAGGACCCACGGATTGACATTCAGTACTTC.

In its sample, this clonotype was seen many times. The rearrangement uses TRBV12-3 or TRBV12-4 and TRBJ1-6; 8 nucleotides agree with TRBD1. V lost 3 bases, J lost 9 bases, and 4 bases stayed unmatched. The CDR3 spans 14 residues. The CDR3 bases are TGTGCCAGCAGTTTCAACAGGGGGGCTTCACCCCTCCACTTT. Its translation: CASSFNRGASPLHF.

In its sample, this clonotype was seen many times. The V call is TRBV29-1, the J call TRBJ2-7; 9 bases fit TRBD1. The junction had 4 bases not matched to a gene; V was cut back by 6 bases and J by 4 bases. The CDR3 is 12 amino acids. Germline V gene data show CDR1 as SQVTM and CDR2 as ANQGSEA. CDR3 nucleotide sequence: TGCAGCGTCGCGGGGACAGGGTACGAGCAGTACTTC. Protein product: CSVAGTGYEQYF.

Points on this clonotype: A junction boundary mismatches the germline segment, possibly from a read error. This chain uses TRBV5-1 with TRBJ2-7, with D unresolved. The germline CDR1 and CDR2 sequences are SGHRS and YFSETQ. This CDR3 is built from 16 residues. The CDR3 region is CASSLDGEKGSYEQSF. CDR3 DNA sequence: TGCGCCAGCAGCTTAGATGGAGAGAAAGGATCCTACGAGCAGTCCTTC.

This clonotype was detected many times. This chain connects TRBV12-3 or TRBV12-4 to TRBJ2-2; 12 bases match TRBD2. V was pared by 5 bases and J by 9 bases, with 10 bases of the junction left unmatched. CDR3 length: 16 residues. CDR3 coding DNA: TGTGCCAGCAGTCATCCGCTAGCGGGGGGGCGTAGGGAGCTGTTTTTT. This sequence encodes CASSHPLAGGRRELFF.

In this sample, this clonotype turned up many times. This chain uses TRBV6-2 or TRBV6-3 with TRBJ1-5; D unresolved. V dropped 10 bases and J dropped 5 bases, with 9 bases sitting between them. The CDR3 is 11 amino acids. Germline CDR1 reads MNHEY; CDR2 reads SVGEGT. The CDR3, as DNA: TGTGCCACCCCCCTCTATCAGCCCCAGCATTTT. It yields the protein CATPLYQPQHF.

This clonotype was counted at least ten times. The rearrangement links TRBV20-1 to TRBJ1-6, with 8 bases aligning to TRBD1. This CDR3 contains 12 residues. Germline CDR1 DFQATT, CDR2 SNEGSKA (reference sequence). This CDR3 is CSGRTGNSPLHF. The CDR3 DNA sequence: TGCAGCGGGCGGACAGGGAATTCACCCCTCCACTTT.

Many counts were recorded for this clonotype. V and J are TRBV27 and TRBJ2-3; TRBD2 matches at 11 bases. V lost 6 bases and J lost 2; bases outside the gene matches: 13. Looked up from germline, CDR1 is MNHEY and CDR2 is SMNVEV (reference sequence). The CDR3 extends over 18 amino acids. The CDR3 DNA is TGTGCCAGCAGCTCCCCCGGGACTAGCGGACGTCTCACAGATACGCAGTATTTT. It translates to CASSSPGTSGRLTDTQYF.

This clonotype was counted ten times or more. The chain couples TRBV6-1 to TRBJ1-1, with 8 bases lining up with TRBD1. With V trimmed by 6 bases and J by 1 base, 7 bases remained unmatched. Per the germline V gene, CDR1 is MNHNS and CDR2 is SASEGT. The CDR3 contains 15 residues. CDR3 DNA sequence: TGTGCCAGCAGGCGGATGGGACAGGAGAACACTGAAGCTTTCTTT. This sequence encodes CASRRMGQENTEAFF.

This clonotype was detected ten times or more. This chain links TRBV20-1 with TRBJ2-5, with D uncertain. This CDR3 is built from 14 residues. Germline-derived CDR1 and CDR2 are DFQATT and SNEGSKA (reference sequence). Trimming cost V 6 bases and J 2 bases, with 16 bases left between them. This CDR3 is CSAPPPQQQETQYF. The CDR3, as DNA: TGCAGTGCCCCTCCCCCCCAGCAGCAAGAGACCCAGTACTTC.

Many counts were recorded for this clonotype. The chain carries TRBV24-1 and TRBJ1-1; no reliable D call. This CDR3 is built from 13 residues. The germline gives CDR1 KGHDR, CDR2 SFDVKD. V dropped 5 bases and J dropped 4 bases, with 10 bases sitting between them. Written as DNA, the CDR3 is TGTGCCACCAGTGTTGCGGGAAGCACTGAAGCTTTCTTT. Translated: CATSVAGSTEAFF.

This clonotype has ten or more counts. The chain couples TRBV28 to TRBJ2-7; 12 nucleotides match TRBD1. V lost 6 bases, J lost 4 bases, and 13 bases stayed unmatched. The CDR3 runs to 17 residues. Germline V gene sequence: CDR1 MDHEN, CDR2 SYDVKM. CDR3 DNA sequence: TGTGCCAGCAGCTCGCCCCACGGGACAGGGGGCAGGTACGAGCAGTACTTC. Translation: CASSSPHGTGGRYEQYF.

This clonotype was picked up a small number of times. The rearrangement links TRBV12-3 or TRBV12-4 to TRBJ2-2, with a weak D call TRBD2 (7 bases). Trimming stripped 2 bases from V and 4 bases from J, with 11 bases between. The CDR3 extends over 15 amino acids. The CDR3 protein is CASSLRGGPTGELFF. CDR3 DNA sequence: TGTGCCAGCAGTTTAAGGGGGGGTCCCACCGGGGAGCTGTTTTTT.

This sequence joins TRBV6-1 and TRBJ1-5; no firm D call. V was clipped by 3 bases and J by 1 base, with 10 bases between them. CDR3 length: 15 amino acids. Germline V CDR1 and CDR2: MNHNS, SASEGT. The CDR3 region is CASSDQTPSNQPQHF. DNA for the CDR3: TGTGCCAGCAGTGACCAGACACCGAGCAATCAGCCCCAGCATTTT.

This clonotype was counted ten times or more. The chain recombines TRBV24-1 with TRBJ2-5; 7 bases are a match to TRBD1. In germline, CDR1 is KGHDR, CDR2 SFDVKD. The CDR3 extends over 14 amino acids. Losses at the gene ends were 6 bases for V and 2 bases for J; bases not matched to a gene: 5. CDR3 in amino acids: CATSPGGTQETQYF. The CDR3 DNA follows: TGTGCCACCAGTCCAGGGGGAACTCAAGAGACCCAGTACTTC.